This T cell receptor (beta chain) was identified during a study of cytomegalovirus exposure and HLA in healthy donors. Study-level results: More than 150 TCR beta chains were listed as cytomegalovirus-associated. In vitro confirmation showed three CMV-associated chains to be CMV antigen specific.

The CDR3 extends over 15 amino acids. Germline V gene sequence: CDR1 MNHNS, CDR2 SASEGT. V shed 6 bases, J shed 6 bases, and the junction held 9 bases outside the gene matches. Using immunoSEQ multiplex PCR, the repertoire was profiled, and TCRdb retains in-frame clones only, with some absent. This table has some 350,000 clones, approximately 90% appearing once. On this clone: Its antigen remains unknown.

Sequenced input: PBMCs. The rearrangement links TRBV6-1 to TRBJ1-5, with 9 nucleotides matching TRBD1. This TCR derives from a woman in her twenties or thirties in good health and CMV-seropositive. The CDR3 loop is CASRADRGSIQPQHF. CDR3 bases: TGTGCCAGCAGAGCAGACAGGGGGTCTATTCAGCCCCAGCATTTT.